This T cell receptor beta chain comes out of a study of shared clonotypes between healthy human individuals. This CDR3 region has 16 residues. V was trimmed by 1 base and J by 0 bases, leaving 10 bases between them. The germline gives CDR1 MNHNS, CDR2 SASEGT. TCRdb keeps only in-frame clones here, not all; method: immunoSEQ multiplex PCR. Of some 660,000 clones detected, around three quarters appear once; the ten largest clones hold 1.5% to 2%. Sequencing was performed on memory CD4+ T cells sorted from blood. The subset is: CD45RA-negative fraction. The origin of this receptor is a woman aged 30 to 39 in good health. The chain joins TRBV6-1 to TRBJ1-5; D is unresolved. In DNA, the CDR3 is TGTGCCAGCAGTGAAGGGAAGGGAATTAGCAATCAGCCCCAGCATTTT. This gives the protein CASSEGKGISNQPQHF.